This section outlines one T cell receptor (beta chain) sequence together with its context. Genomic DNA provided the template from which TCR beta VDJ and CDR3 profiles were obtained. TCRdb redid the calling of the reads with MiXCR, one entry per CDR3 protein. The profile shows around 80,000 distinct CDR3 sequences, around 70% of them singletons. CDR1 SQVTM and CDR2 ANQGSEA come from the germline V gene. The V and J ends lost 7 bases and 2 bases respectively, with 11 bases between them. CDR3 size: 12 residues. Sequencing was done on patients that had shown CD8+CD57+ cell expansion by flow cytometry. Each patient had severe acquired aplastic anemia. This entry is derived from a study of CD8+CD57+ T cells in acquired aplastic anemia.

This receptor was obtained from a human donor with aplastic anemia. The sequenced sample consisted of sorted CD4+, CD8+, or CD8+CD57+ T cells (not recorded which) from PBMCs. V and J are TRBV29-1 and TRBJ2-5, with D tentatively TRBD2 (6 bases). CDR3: CSALGGQETQYF. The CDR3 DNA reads TGCAGCGCCCTGGGGGGACAAGAGACCCAGTACTTC. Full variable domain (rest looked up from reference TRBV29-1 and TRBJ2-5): SAVISQKPSRDICQRGTSLTIQCQVDSQVTMMFWYRQQPGQSLTLIATANQGSEATYESGFVIDKFPISRPNLTFSTLTVSNMSPEDSSIYLCSALGGQETQYFGPGTRLLVL.